The TCR beta chain described here comes from a study of regulatory and conventional T cells in RAG deficiency. Measured with immunoSEQ multiplex PCR; TCRdb has only the in-frame clones, and not every one. The table shows tens of thousands of clones, with 75% to 95% occurring only once. This clone was counted a single time. What it binds is unknown. V lost 2 bases to trimming and J lost 2 bases; unmatched junction nucleotides: 4. The CDR3 contains 15 residues. The germline gives CDR1 SGHDT, CDR2 YYEEEE. Study observations and caveats: Patient subsets had shorter CDR3s; Omenn Treg-Tconv overlap exceeded 75%.

The sorted regulatory T cells were CD4+, CD25-high and CD127-low, with genomic DNA sequenced. These data are also associated with another study on regulatory T cells. That work contributes: Amplification used 52 TRBV primers and 13 TRBJ primers.

The chain employs TRBV5-6 and TRBJ2-1; 7 bases fit TRBD2. Sequencing was carried out using Tregs sorted from blood. This sequence was found in a human donor in good health. CDR3 nucleotide sequence: TGTGCCAGCAGCTTAATAGCGGGCGCCTACAATGAGCAGTTCTTC. It specifies CASSLIAGAYNEQFF.